The clone carrying this TCR beta chain has a handful of counts. What it binds is not known. Building the TCR beta libraries relied on iRepertoire HTBI primers, and CDR3 regions underwent Arm-PCR. TCRdb redid the calling of the multiplex PCR reads with MiXCR, one entry per CDR3 protein. This sample carries 360,000 or so distinct CDR3 sequences, about 16% of them seen once, and the ten largest clones take around 20%. The data were taken from a study of regulatory T cells in long-lasting Graves disease. With 4 bases clipped from V and 1 base from J, the junction kept 3 bases outside the gene matches. The germline CDR1 and CDR2 sequences are SQVTM and ANQGSEA. There are 16 residues in the CDR3. Time point described: newly diagnosed GD, antithyroid drugs for less than 3 months. Generation of the TCR library employed RNA extracted from PBMCs. Broader study findings: There was favoring of TRBV28, TRBJ1-2 and TRBJ2-5 in persistent disease.

The data also belong to a second study, concerning T cells in Graves' hyperthyroidism and ophthalmopathy. This second study says: First-round RT-PCR with HTBI primers amplified the TCR CDR3 region. Most expanded thyroid clonotypes above 0.001 recurred in blood.

This clonotype was sampled from a woman between 18 and 30 years old with Graves disease. This specimen was peripheral blood mononuclear cells (PBMCs), taken at new diagnosis, from a patient treated with antithyroid drugs. The chain carries TRBV29-1 and TRBJ2-3, with 15 positions matching TRBD2. The CDR3 DNA sequence: TGCAGCGTTGGGGGACTAGCGGGGGGCCGCACAGATACGCAGTATTTT. Translated, it gives CSVGGLAGGRTDTQYF.